The following is a T cell receptor (beta chain) sequence with its context. The antigen is not known. These data belong to a study of blood T cells in healthy people across ages. Study outcomes and limitations: Correlation between TCR beta diversity and naive T cell percentage was strong.

At least 6.5 million PBMCs were isolated per sample. It was with a sample-barcoded 5' primer and a J-beta primer mix that a second PCR of about 6 to 11 cycles was run. TCRdb passed the 5' RACE reads through MiXCR, listing each CDR3 protein once. Among some 920,000 distinct CDR3 sequences listed, roughly 51% were seen once. The junction had 1 base not matched to a gene; V was cut back by 0 bases and J by 5 bases. CDR1 and CDR2 (germline): MNHEY, SVGAGI. The CDR3 length is 15 residues. The sample taken for sequencing was blood. This TCR came from a woman aged 55-69 years in good health. The genes are TRBV6-5 and TRBJ1-6; 7 nucleotides align to TRBD1. The CDR3 loop reads CASSYSGQHNSPLHF. The CDR3 bases are TGTGCCAGCAGTTACTCGGGACAGCATAATTCACCCCTCCACTTT.